Each of the 30 T cell receptor beta chains below was sequenced from the same sample in a study of a mutant IDH1 vaccine in newly diagnosed glioma. Clones were sequenced by immunoSEQ multiplex PCR, and TCRdb holds only the in-frame ones, with some missing. In the table there are roughly 38,000 clones, 75% to 85% of which are singletons. Time point meaning: baseline, week 1 (first vaccination visit). Treatment in this sample: pre-vaccination baseline after standard-of-care therapy. The sequencing here drew on PBMCs, taken from a glioma patient treated with radiotherapy, temozolomide or both. The receptors shown here come from a man aged 40-49 years with glioma. Some clones in this sample may be carry-over from other donors' samples.

This chain connects TRBV15 to TRBJ1-1; D possibly corresponds to TRBD1 (5 bases). This CDR3 comprises 15 residues. The V end was cut by 0 bases, the J end by 0 bases, with 8 bases between. Germline CDR1 and CDR2: LNHNV and YYDKDF (reference sequence). The CDR3 DNA follows: TGTGCCACCAGCAGAGAGGACATCGTGAACACTGAAGCTTTCTTT. Amino acid sequence: CATSREDIVNTEAFF.

By share, this clone counts as medium-sized. V gene TRBV20-1 combines with J gene TRBJ2-7; D is undetermined. Looked up from germline, CDR1 is DFQATT and CDR2 is SNEGSKA (reference sequence). The germline V and J ends were trimmed by 0 bases and 3 bases, with 3 bases remaining between them. The CDR3 is made up of 11 amino acids. The CDR3 region is CSARDHYEQYF. The DNA of the CDR3 is TGCAGTGCTAGAGATCACTACGAGCAGTACTTC.

The V and J genes are TRBV7-8 and TRBJ2-7; D could derive from TRBD1 or TRBD2 (6 bases each). Germline CDR1 SGHVS, CDR2 FQNEAQ. CDR3 size: 16 residues. V was trimmed by 1 base and J by 0 bases, leaving 13 bases between them. DNA for the CDR3: TGTGCCAGCAGCTTAGTGGGGGGCACGAGCTCCTACGAGCAGTACTTC. Amino acids: CASSLVGGTSSYEQYF.

In this sample, this clone turned up once. The rearrangement links TRBV6-5 to TRBJ2-6; tentatively, D is TRBD2 (5 bases). The germline V gene encodes CDR1 MNHEY and CDR2 SVGAGI. The CDR3 consists of 15 residues. The ends were cut back, 7 bases at V and 0 bases at J, with 10 bases in the middle. The CDR3 reads CASTSGISGANVLTF. CDR3 in DNA: TGTGCCAGCACCTCGGGGATCTCTGGGGCCAACGTCCTGACTTTC.

The rearrangement joins TRBV7-9 to TRBJ1-1; D perhaps matches TRBD1 (5 bases). The CDR3 is 15 residues long. CDR1 and CDR2 from the germline V gene are SEHNR and FQNEAQ (reference sequence). V lost 5 bases and J lost 1, with 14 bases in between. CDR3 sequence: CASSPTWGENTEAFF. Written as DNA, the CDR3 is TGTGCCAGCAGCCCAACCTGGGGGGAGAACACTGAAGCTTTCTTT.

V and J are TRBV10-3 and TRBJ2-2, with 11 bases identical to TRBD1. CDR3 length: 17 amino acids. V lost 6 bases to trimming and J lost 5 bases; unmatched junction nucleotides: 11. Germline CDR1 is ENHRY and CDR2 is SYGVKD. The DNA for the CDR3 is TGTGCCATCAGGAGAAGCAGCGGACAGGGGGCGACCGGGGAGCTGTTTTTT. Translation: CAIRRSSGQGATGELFF.

CDR3 in amino acids: CASSRLAGGPGEQFF. As DNA, the CDR3 is TGTGCCAGCAGCCGACTAGCGGGGGGGCCGGGGGAGCAGTTCTTC. The chain has TRBV14 and TRBJ2-1; 14 positions match TRBD2. The germline gives CDR1 SGHDN, CDR2 FVKESK. V shed 4 bases, J shed 10 bases, and the junction held 6 bases outside the gene matches. CDR3 length equals 15 residues.

This clone has just a few counts. The rearrangement joins TRBV5-6 to TRBJ1-1, with TRBD1 matching over 8 bases. V lost 4 bases to trimming and J lost 7 bases; unmatched junction nucleotides: 12. There are 15 residues in the CDR3. Germline CDR1 and CDR2: SGHDT and YYEEEE. The CDR3 loop reads CASSPLDRGGGEAFF. The CDR3 region has the DNA TGTGCCAGCAGCCCCCTAGACAGGGGTGGGGGTGAAGCTTTCTTT. Drawing the rest from reference TRBV5-6 and TRBJ1-1, the complete variable domain is DAGVTQSPTHLIKTRGQQVTLRCSPKSGHDTVSWYQQALGQGPQFIFQYYEEEERQRGNFPDRFSGHQFPNYSSELNVNALLLGDSALYLCASSPLDRGGGEAFFGQGTRLTVV.

This rearrangement joins TRBV6-6 to TRBJ2-7; D is unclear. V gave up 2 bases and J gave up 2 bases, with 10 bases separating them. From germline, CDR1 is MNHNY and CDR2 SVGAGI (reference sequence). The CDR3 sequence is 14 residues long. Here the CDR3 reads CASSYQQLAYEQYF. The DNA of the CDR3 is TGTGCCAGCAGTTACCAACAGCTAGCCTACGAGCAGTACTTC.

J is TRBJ2-5 and V is TRBV7-2, with no clear D. This CDR3 is built from 11 residues. Per the germline V gene, CDR1 is SGHTA and CDR2 is FQGNSA. V dropped 6 bases and J dropped 2 bases, with 4 bases sitting between them. The CDR3 nucleotides are TGTGCCAGCAGAGAACAAGAGACCCAGTACTTC. Amino acid sequence: CASREQETQYF. Together with reference TRBV7-2 and TRBJ2-5, the CDR3 gives the full variable domain: GAGVSQSPSNKVTEKGKDVELRCDPISGHTALYWYRQSLGQGLEFLIYFQGNSAPDKSGLPSDRFSAERTGGSVSTLTIQRTQQEDSAVYLCASREQETQYFGPGTRLLVL.

This sequence joins TRBV5-6 and TRBJ2-1, with 9 bases fitting TRBD1. Germline-derived CDR1 and CDR2 are SGHDT and YYEEEE. V shed 5 bases, J shed 4 bases, and the junction held 10 bases outside the gene matches. The CDR3 spans 16 residues. This CDR3 reads CASSLNRGQWYNEQFF. DNA of the CDR3: TGTGCCAGCAGTTTGAACAGGGGGCAGTGGTACAATGAGCAGTTCTTC.

The chain combines TRBV30 with TRBJ2-4; D may be TRBD1 (5 bases). Germline CDR1 GTSNPN, CDR2 SVGIG (reference sequence). This CDR3 has 14 residues. Trimming removed 0 bases from V and 3 bases from J, with 9 bases in between. The CDR3, as DNA: TGTGCCTGGAGTGTACAGGCCGTCAAAAACATTCAGTACTTC. Encoded protein: CAWSVQAVKNIQYF.

V usage is TRBV25-1 and J usage is TRBJ2-7, with 11 bases lining up with TRBD1. There are 15 residues in the CDR3. V shed 7 bases, J shed 3 bases, and the junction held 8 bases outside the gene matches. The V gene's germline CDR1 is MGHDK and CDR2 SYGVNS. CDR3 bases: TGTGCCAGCACGGTTCCGGGACAGGGGGTCTACGAGCAGTACTTC. Its translation: CASTVPGQGVYEQYF.

This chain links TRBV5-5 with TRBJ2-7, with D perhaps matching TRBD1 (5 bases). The CDR3 covers 11 residues. Per germline, CDR1 SGHKS and CDR2 YYEKEE (reference sequence). Trimming cost V 3 bases and J 7 bases, with 8 bases left between them. CDR3 region: CASSSRQEQYF. Written as DNA, the CDR3 is TGTGCCAGCAGCTCAAGACAGGAGCAGTACTTC. Full variable domain (rest looked up from reference TRBV5-5 and TRBJ2-7): DAGVTQSPTHLIKTRGQQVTLRCSPISGHKSVSWYQQVLGQGPQFIFQYYEKEERGRGNFPDRFSARQFPNYSSELNVNALLLGDSALYLCASSSRQEQYFGPGTRLTVT.

The rearrangement links TRBV2 to TRBJ1-1; no definite D call. The CDR3 loop spans 12 amino acids. The germline V and J ends were trimmed by 1 base and 8 bases, with 8 bases remaining between them. Germline V lookup: CDR1 SNHLY, CDR2 FYNNEI. The CDR3 reads CASSEERVEAFF. CDR3 DNA: TGTGCCAGCAGTGAAGAAAGGGTAGAAGCTTTCTTT.

This clone was seen a single time. The chain is built from TRBV4-3 and TRBJ1-4; the D gene is possibly TRBD1 (5 bases). V was shortened by 1 base and J by 8 bases, with 17 bases between the two germline ends. The germline CDR1 and CDR2 sequences are LGHNA and YSLEER. CDR3 size: 16 residues. CDR3 in amino acids: CASSQGQTGEGEKLFF. The CDR3 DNA follows: TGCGCCAGCAGCCAAGGACAGACGGGGGAAGGCGAAAAACTGTTTTTT.

This clone was counted a few times. V usage is TRBV6-1 and J usage is TRBJ1-2; D not resolved. Germline values: CDR1 MNHNS, CDR2 SASEGT. The CDR3 has 14 amino acids. V was cut by 2 bases and J by 4 bases, with 11 bases left in between. This CDR3 is CASSETTLFYGYTF. The CDR3 nucleotides read TGTGCCAGCAGTGAAACGACCTTATTCTATGGCTACACCTTC.

This chain uses TRBV5-4 with TRBJ2-2, with 8 bases matching TRBD2. Unmatched junction bases numbered 5, after V lost 0 bases and J lost 4 bases. Looked up from germline, CDR1 is SGHNT and CDR2 is YYREEE (reference sequence). The CDR3 sequence is 16 residues long. CDR3 amino acids: CASSLEAGGPTGELFF. The CDR3 nucleotides are TGTGCCAGCAGCTTGGAGGCGGGGGGACCCACCGGGGAGCTGTTTTTT.

This sequence joins TRBV4-3 and TRBJ2-1; D call uncertain. This CDR3 is 13 amino acids long. V gave up 1 base and J gave up 6 bases, with 7 bases separating them. Per germline, CDR1 LGHNA and CDR2 YSLEER. This chain's CDR3 is CASSQVPVNEQFF. CDR3 DNA sequence: TGCGCCAGCAGCCAAGTTCCAGTCAATGAGCAGTTCTTC.

This rearrangement joins TRBV7-9 to TRBJ2-7, with TRBD1 as a possible D gene (5 bases). The CDR3 contains 15 residues. CDR1 is SEHNR, CDR2 FQNEAQ, per germline (reference sequence). The V gene lost 3 bases and the J gene lost 1 base, with 13 bases spanning the gap. CDR3 DNA: TGTGCCAGCAGCTTTGTGGCGGCAGGGTCCTACGAGCAGTACTTC. Translating gives CASSFVAAGSYEQYF.

The chain employs TRBV2 and TRBJ1-1; D is unclear. The germline V and J ends were trimmed by 3 bases and 1 base, with 9 bases remaining between them. CDR3 size: 14 residues. CDR1 and CDR2 from the germline V gene are SNHLY and FYNNEI. The CDR3 nucleotides are TGTGCCAGCAGTGAGAACCGGGAGAACACTGAAGCTTTCTTT. Translation: CASSENRENTEAFF.

In this sample, this clone turned up a few times. This chain uses TRBV10-3 with TRBJ1-1; D not certain. Germline CDR1 and CDR2: ENHRY and SYGVKD. V was clipped by 5 bases and J by 1 base, with 8 bases between them. The CDR3 runs 13 residues. The CDR3 region is CAISKDENTEAFF. The CDR3 bases are TGTGCCATCAGTAAAGACGAGAACACTGAAGCTTTCTTT.

The rearrangement links TRBV27 to TRBJ1-2; 7 bases fit TRBD1. Germline-derived CDR1 and CDR2 are MNHEY and SMNVEV (reference sequence). The CDR3 is made up of 14 amino acids. The ends lost 8 bases at V and 0 bases at J; junction bases unmatched: 6. CDR3 sequence (DNA): TGTGCCAGCCGAAGGACAGGTACTAACTATGGCTACACCTTC. Translated, it gives CASRRTGTNYGYTF.

The V and J genes are TRBV10-3 and TRBJ2-1; D remains unclear. The germline CDR1 and CDR2 sequences are ENHRY and SYGVKD. The CDR3 consists of 13 residues. The germline V and J ends were trimmed by 5 bases and 5 bases, with 10 bases remaining between them. The DNA of the CDR3 is TGTGCCATCAGTCCCTTCCGGGACAATGAGCAGTTCTTC. Protein product: CAISPFRDNEQFF.

This clone was detected once. This sequence joins TRBV23-1 and TRBJ1-2, with 8 nucleotides matching TRBD1. TRBV23-1 is an open reading frame whose function is uncertain. CDR3 length equals 16 residues. The V gene end was trimmed by 5 bases and the J gene end by 2 bases; junction bases not matched to a gene: 10. The CDR3 loop reads CASSNPGGRRNYGYTF. The CDR3 coding sequence is TGCGCCAGCAGTAATCCAGGGGGCAGGCGGAACTATGGCTACACCTTC.

This rearrangement joins TRBV18 to TRBJ1-6; D is undetermined. This CDR3 comprises 14 residues. Looked up from germline, CDR1 is KGHSH and CDR2 is LQKENI. The V end lost 3 bases, the J end lost 6 bases, and 9 bases lay between the germline ends. The CDR3 nucleotides read TGTGCCAGCTCACCCCAGGCTCTTAATTCACCCCTCCACTTT. Protein sequence: CASSPQALNSPLHF.

This chain uses TRBV7-8 with TRBJ1-6, with TRBD1 identical over 12 bases. The CDR3 has 16 residues. V dropped 5 bases and J dropped 9; count of bases not matched to a gene: 8. CDR1 is SGHVS and CDR2 is FQNEAQ in the germline V gene. This chain's CDR3 is CASSHYGTGGSSPLHF. In DNA form, the CDR3 reads TGTGCCAGCAGCCATTATGGGACAGGGGGCAGTTCACCCCTCCACTTT. Full variable domain (remainder filled in from reference TRBV7-8 and TRBJ1-6): GAGVSQSPRYKVAKRGQDVALRCDPISGHVSLFWYQQALGQGPEFLTYFQNEAQLDKSGLPSDRFFAERPEGSVSTLKIQRTQQEDSAVYLCASSHYGTGGSSPLHFGNGTRLTVT.

The gene calls are TRBV7-2 and TRBJ1-5; D is perhaps TRBD1 (5 bases). The CDR3 covers 17 residues. The germline gives CDR1 SGHTA, CDR2 FQGNSA. Trimming pared 0 bases from V and 0 bases from J, leaving 12 bases between. The CDR3 nucleotides read TGTGCCAGCAGCTTAGCGAACAGGACACATAGCAATCAGCCCCAGCATTTT. Translated: CASSLANRTHSNQPQHF.

CDR3 residues: CASSFPSGGAVDTQYF. Written as DNA, the CDR3 is TGTGCCAGCAGCTTTCCTAGCGGGGGGGCGGTAGATACGCAGTATTTT. The genes are TRBV9 and TRBJ2-3; 12 bases are shared with TRBD2. The CDR3 totals 16 residues. After removal of 4 bases from V and 5 bases from J, the junction contained 8 bases not matched to a gene. Germline assignment: CDR1 SGDLS and CDR2 YYNGEE.

The CDR3 nucleotides are TGCGCCAGCAGCTTGGAGGGCGGGTACGAGCAGTACTTC. Amino acid sequence: CASSLEGGYEQYF. The V gene is TRBV5-1, the J gene TRBJ2-7, with D perhaps TRBD2 (5 bases). Germline V gene lookup returns CDR1 SGHRS and CDR2 YFSETQ. The length of the CDR3 is 13 residues. The V and J ends lost 0 bases and 4 bases respectively, with 8 bases between them.